Each of the 27 T cell receptor beta chains below was sequenced from the same sample in a study of vaccination and CD4 T cells after COVID-19. Cultured CD4+ T-cell DNA underwent Oncomine TCR Beta short-read sequencing. From the PCR reads, TCRdb called clonotypes with MiXCR, one entry per CDR3 protein. The data contain 20,000 to 25,000 distinct CDR3 sequences, roughly 46% of them singletons. Time point noted: late sampling 161 to 241 days after vaccination in a few convalescent patients. Specified treatment: roughly 11-day PBMC culture with coronavirus spike peptide pools or control peptides (ViraFEST assay). No antigen has been assigned to these receptors. The sequencing used CD4+ T cells from blood, cultured in vitro, collected about 7 months after SARS-CoV-2 vaccination. The receptors were sampled from a human donor who had recovered from COVID-19.

This clonotype was counted between two and nine times. This chain joins TRBV9 and TRBJ2-5; 8 bases are a match to TRBD2. This CDR3 comprises 16 residues. Per germline, CDR1 SGDLS and CDR2 YYNGEE. V shed 0 bases and J 4 bases; nucleotides not matched to a gene: 8. The CDR3 sequence: CASSVADGGAAETQYF. The CDR3 nucleotides read TGTGCCAGCAGCGTAGCTGACGGGGGGGCCGCAGAGACCCAGTACTTC.

This clonotype was found a few times. The V gene is TRBV11-1, the J gene TRBJ1-1; D is ambiguous. CDR3 size: 14 residues. Germline assignment: CDR1 SGHAT and CDR2 FQDESV (reference sequence). V shed 4 bases and J shed 1 base, with 10 bases lying between them. CDR3 DNA sequence: TGTGCCAGCAGCTACCGACGGGGGAACACTGAAGCTTTCTTT. It specifies CASSYRRGNTEAFF.

This clonotype was seen just once. CDR3 sequence: CASSLVLETQYF. CDR3 bases: TGTGCCAGCAGCTTAGTTCTGGAGACCCAGTACTTC. The chain links TRBV7-2 to TRBJ2-5; D not resolved. The V and J ends lost 1 base and 5 bases respectively, with 5 bases between them. CDR1 and CDR2 (germline): SGHTA, FQGNSA. The CDR3 consists of 12 residues.

The chain links TRBV20-1 to TRBJ1-1, with unresolved D. Germline-derived CDR1 and CDR2 are DFQATT and SNEGSKA (reference sequence). The CDR3 has 13 amino acids. V lost 0 bases and J 3 bases, leaving 8 bases between the germline ends. In DNA, the CDR3 is TGCAGTGCTAGAGATTTGCGGGACACTGAAGCTTTCTTT. Amino acids: CSARDLRDTEAFF.

The rearrangement joins TRBV20-1 to TRBJ1-1, with D possibly being TRBD1 (6 bases). The CDR3 extends over 15 amino acids. Trimming took off 0 bases at V and 4 bases at J, with 15 bases between the two ends. CDR1 DFQATT and CDR2 SNEGSKA come from the germline V gene (reference sequence). The CDR3 DNA reads TGCAGTGCTAGAGATCTGGGGGGCACTGGCACTGAAGCTTTCTTT. As protein: CSARDLGGTGTEAFF.

This clonotype turned up a few times. The chain carries TRBV7-9 and TRBJ2-5, with D maybe TRBD2 (6 bases). Trimming stripped 1 base from V and 5 bases from J, with 17 bases between. This CDR3 comprises 16 residues. Per germline, CDR1 SEHNR and CDR2 FQNEAQ (reference sequence). The CDR3 DNA reads as TGTGCCAGCAGCTTAGGGGCAGGGACTGGCCTTGAGACCCAGTACTTC. Its translation: CASSLGAGTGLETQYF.

The chain carries TRBV20-1 and TRBJ1-1, with a weak D call TRBD1 (5 bases). Per germline, CDR1 DFQATT and CDR2 SNEGSKA (reference sequence). Trimming shortened V by 1 base and J by 6 bases, and 15 bases separated the two germline ends. The CDR3 extends over 14 amino acids. This CDR3 reads CSARVIGTGAEAFF. The CDR3 nucleotides read TGCAGTGCTAGAGTAATCGGGACCGGCGCTGAAGCTTTCTTT.

The V and J genes are TRBV20-1 and TRBJ2-3; 13 bases agree with TRBD2. CDR3 size: 17 residues. Trimming cost V 3 bases and J 4 bases; bases outside gene matches: 10. In germline, CDR1 is DFQATT, CDR2 SNEGSKA (reference sequence). The CDR3 here is CSASPTRTSGRSDTQYF. The CDR3, as DNA: TGCAGTGCTAGCCCGACTCGGACTAGCGGGAGATCAGATACGCAGTATTTT.

This clonotype has a handful of counts. J is TRBJ1-2 and V is TRBV6-2 or TRBV6-3, with a possible D match to TRBD1 (5 bases). Looked up from germline, CDR1 is MNHEY and CDR2 is SVGEGT. V dropped 5 bases and J dropped 5 bases, with 12 bases sitting between them. The CDR3 length is 13 residues. The CDR3 protein is CASSAGTSYGYTF. As DNA, the CDR3 is TGTGCCAGCAGTGCCGGGACGTCTTATGGCTACACCTTC.

The rearrangement links TRBV15 to TRBJ2-4, with a tentative D call TRBD2 (5 bases). Per the germline V gene, CDR1 is LNHNV and CDR2 is YYDKDF (reference sequence). The CDR3 runs to 16 residues. V dropped 3 bases and J dropped 0 bases, with 12 bases sitting between them. The CDR3 coding sequence is TGTGCCACCAGCAGGCCCGCGGGCGTAGCCAAAAACATTCAGTACTTC. Its protein is CATSRPAGVAKNIQYF.

The V and J genes are TRBV7-8 and TRBJ2-7; TRBD2 is a possible D gene (6 bases). This CDR3 contains 14 residues. The germline V and J ends were trimmed by 2 bases and 3 bases, with 11 bases remaining between them. Germline CDR1 and CDR2: SGHVS and FQNEAQ. The CDR3 DNA reads as TGTGCCAGCAGCTTACGGAGGGTGTTCTACGAGCAGTACTTC. Protein sequence: CASSLRRVFYEQYF.

This clonotype has just a few counts. The rearrangement joins TRBV20-1 to TRBJ1-5, with 7 positions matching TRBD1. The CDR3 spans 13 residues. Trimming cost V 5 bases and J 3 bases; bases outside gene matches: 4. Germline lookup yields CDR1 DFQATT and CDR2 SNEGSKA (reference sequence). CDR3 sequence: CSAEGTDNQPQHF. The CDR3 DNA sequence: TGCAGTGCTGAAGGGACAGACAATCAGCCCCAGCATTTT.

The V and J genes are TRBV19 and TRBJ2-7, with D possibly TRBD1 on 5 matching bases. There are 16 residues in the CDR3. Germline values: CDR1 LNHDA, CDR2 SQIVND (reference sequence). Trimming shortened V by 5 bases and J by 0 bases, and 17 bases separated the two germline ends. CDR3 sequence reads: CASSPSLDRFSYEQYF. The CDR3 nucleotides are TGTGCCAGTAGTCCGTCTCTTGACAGATTCTCCTACGAGCAGTACTTC.

This chain joins TRBV2 and TRBJ2-7; D is ambiguous. V lost 0 bases and J 1 base, leaving 4 bases between the germline ends. This CDR3 has 13 residues. CDR1 SNHLY and CDR2 FYNNEI come from the germline V gene. The CDR3 reads CASSEAVSYEQYF. DNA of the CDR3: TGTGCCAGCAGTGAAGCAGTTTCCTACGAGCAGTACTTC.

This clonotype was observed a handful of times. This sequence joins TRBV7-9 and TRBJ2-7; TRBD1 or TRBD2 may be the D gene (5 bases each). Germline CDR1 and CDR2: SEHNR and FQNEAQ (reference sequence). This CDR3 comprises 15 residues. Trimming took off 0 bases at V and 2 bases at J, with 11 bases between the two ends. DNA for the CDR3: TGTGCCAGCAGCTTAGCTGGGGGAGCCCCCTACGAGCAGTACTTC. Translating it yields CASSLAGGAPYEQYF.

In its sample, this clonotype was seen a few times. This sequence joins TRBV7-9 and TRBJ2-3, with a weak D call TRBD2 (7 bases). CDR3 length: 15 amino acids. The V end lost 5 bases, the J end lost 4 bases, and 16 bases lay between the germline ends. Germline CDR1 SEHNR, CDR2 FQNEAQ (reference sequence). The CDR3 DNA follows: TGTGCCAGCAGCGGCCTTAGGGGGGGGTCAGATACGCAGTATTTT. Translating it yields CASSGLRGGSDTQYF.

In regard to this clonotype: The junction departs from the called germline gene at one end, perhaps through a read error. V is TRBV20-1 and J is TRBJ2-1; 9 bases are a match to TRBD2. Germline-derived CDR1 and CDR2 are DFQATT and SNEGSKA (reference sequence). CDR3 length equals 16 residues. For the CDR3, the DNA is TGCTGTGCTAGCAGCTTAGCGAGCGGGAGGATCCATGAGCAGTTCTTC. Translating gives CCASSLASGRIHEQFF.

This sequence joins TRBV27 and TRBJ2-7; 11 bases line up with TRBD1. With V trimmed by 5 bases and J by 4 bases, 10 bases remained unmatched. Looked up from germline, CDR1 is MNHEY and CDR2 is SMNVEV (reference sequence). This CDR3 has 16 amino acids. The CDR3 DNA sequence: TGTGCCAGCAGTAGGACAGCGGGACAGGGGGGGTACGAGCAGTACTTC. This encodes CASSRTAGQGGYEQYF.

This clonotype is termed medium-sized. The DNA for the CDR3 is TGTGCCAGCAGCCCGAACCTACGCGCAGATACGCAGTATTTT. Translating it yields CASSPNLRADTQYF. The J gene is TRBJ2-3, the V gene TRBV7-9; D is ambiguous. The CDR3 extends over 14 amino acids. V was clipped by 5 bases and J by 4 bases, with 13 bases between them. CDR1 and CDR2 from the germline V gene are SEHNR and FQNEAQ (reference sequence). Drawing the rest from reference TRBV7-9 and TRBJ2-3, the complete variable domain is DTGVSQNPRHKITKRGQNVTFRCDPISEHNRLYWYRQTLGQGPEFLTYFQNEAQLEKSRLLSDRFSAERPKGSFSTLEIQRTEQGDSAMYLCASSPNLRADTQYFGPGTRLTVL.

The gene calls are TRBV4-2 and TRBJ2-5, with 9 bases matching TRBD2. V lost 1 base and J lost 0; bases outside the gene matches: 3. The germline CDR1 and CDR2 sequences are LGHNA and YNFKEQ. This CDR3 spans 16 amino acids. The CDR3 sequence is CASSQGQREDQETQYF. CDR3 nucleotides: TGTGCCAGCAGCCAAGGCCAGCGGGAGGACCAAGAGACCCAGTACTTC.

V is TRBV7-9 and J is TRBJ2-2; unclear D gene. Germline V gene lookup returns CDR1 SEHNR and CDR2 FQNEAQ (reference sequence). Trimming removed 4 bases from V and 5 bases from J, with 5 bases in between. This CDR3 is built from 12 residues. The CDR3 reads CASSYLTGELFF. The CDR3 DNA sequence: TGTGCCAGCAGCTACCTTACCGGGGAGCTGTTTTTT.

J is TRBJ1-2 and V is TRBV6-5, with D uncertain. CDR3 length: 14 amino acids. V gave up 0 bases and J gave up 4 bases, with 9 bases separating them. Germline CDR1 is MNHEY and CDR2 is SVGAGI. CDR3 residues: CASSYSTPSYGYTF. Written as DNA, the CDR3 is TGTGCCAGCAGTTACTCGACCCCCTCCTATGGCTACACCTTC.

The J gene is TRBJ1-2, the V gene TRBV6-1; D perhaps matches TRBD1 (6 bases). The CDR3 runs 15 residues. CDR1 is MNHNS and CDR2 is SASEGT in the germline V gene. V lost 1 base, J lost 4 bases, and 13 bases lay in between. The CDR3 here is CASSEGPQGPYGYTF. The CDR3 bases are TGTGCCAGCAGTGAAGGCCCTCAGGGGCCCTATGGCTACACCTTC.

V usage is TRBV2 and J usage is TRBJ2-5; D remains ambiguous. Germline V CDR1 and CDR2: SNHLY, FYNNEI. The CDR3 runs to 13 residues. Trimming took off 9 bases at V and 1 base at J, with 12 bases between the two ends. The CDR3 DNA reads as TGTGCCAGTTCATGGCGGCCCCAAGAGACCCAGTACTTC. This encodes CASSWRPQETQYF.

The chain recombines TRBV20-1 with TRBJ2-5; perhaps TRBD2 as D (5 bases). CDR3 size: 13 residues. The ends were cut back, 5 bases at V and 4 bases at J, with 14 bases in the middle. Germline V lookup: CDR1 DFQATT, CDR2 SNEGSKA (reference sequence). CDR3 coding DNA: TGCAGTGCTGTTCGAGGGCCGCGAGAGACCCAGTACTTC. This gives the protein CSAVRGPRETQYF.

This chain joins TRBV11-3 and TRBJ2-7; tentatively, D is TRBD2 (6 bases). Deletions cut 5 bases from V and 0 bases from J, with 11 bases between. Germline loops: CDR1 SGHNT, CDR2 YENEEA. The CDR3 sequence is 14 residues long. The CDR3 spells CASSGWDSSYEQYF. CDR3 coding DNA: TGTGCCAGCAGCGGATGGGACTCCTCCTACGAGCAGTACTTC.

This clonotype has more than one count but fewer than ten. CDR3 DNA: TGTGCCAGCAGCCCACAGACAGGGAGTTATGGCTACACCTTC. Its translation: CASSPQTGSYGYTF. This chain uses TRBV7-2 with TRBJ1-2, with 7 bases aligning to TRBD1. Germline CDR1 SGHTA, CDR2 FQGNSA. The CDR3 covers 14 residues. Germline trimming cut 5 bases from V and 5 bases from J; bases unmatched to any gene: 8.